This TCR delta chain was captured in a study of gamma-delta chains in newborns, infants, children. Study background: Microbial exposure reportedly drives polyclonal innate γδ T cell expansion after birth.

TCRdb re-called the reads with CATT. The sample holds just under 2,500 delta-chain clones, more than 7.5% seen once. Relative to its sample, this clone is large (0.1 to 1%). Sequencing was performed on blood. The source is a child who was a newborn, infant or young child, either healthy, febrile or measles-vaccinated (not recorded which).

The CDR3: CACDQLGDPSFTDKLIF. The CDR3 coding sequence is TGTGCCTGTGACCAACTGGGGGATCCCTCCTTCACCGATAAACTCATCTTT. The V and J genes are TRDV2 and TRDJ1, with TRDD3 identical over 10 bases. The CDR3 has 17 amino acids. Looked up from germline, CDR1 is GEAIGNYY and CDR2 is EKD. The junction had 10 bases not matched to a gene; V was cut back by 3 bases and J by 1 base.